This is a list of T cell receptor beta chains from one sample in a study of a mutant IDH1 vaccine in newly diagnosed glioma. Produced via immunoSEQ multiplex PCR; TCRdb's table is partial and in-frame only. The profile shows 30,000 to 40,000 clones, more than 90% of them singletons. Here the sequenced sample was PBMCs, taken from a glioma patient treated with radiotherapy, temozolomide or both. The source of these receptors is a man aged 18 to 30 with glioma. Both conserved end residues are part of each CDR3. Each record gives: CDR3 protein, V gene, J gene.

CDR3: CASSSRDRRNIQYF
V: TRBV7-2
J: TRBJ2-4

CDR3: CAWSPGQGSQPQHF
V: TRBV30
J: TRBJ1-5

CDR3: CAARGPGASGAYEQYF
V: TRBV27
J: TRBJ2-7

CDR3: CASSSRTAGSSYEQYF
V: TRBV7-9
J: TRBJ2-7

CDR3: CASSLDRENTGELFF
V: TRBV5-4
J: TRBJ2-2

CDR3: CASSLGAGPGNTIYF
V: TRBV13
J: TRBJ1-3

CDR3: CASSRGGTGELFF
V: TRBV7-9
J: TRBJ2-2

CDR3: CASSLILAGTDNEQFF
V: TRBV7-9
J: TRBJ2-1

CDR3: CASSYSPLAGNTEAFF
V: TRBV6-6
J: TRBJ1-1

CDR3: CASSSPTGLTSYNEQFF
V: TRBV7-2
J: TRBJ2-1

CDR3: CASSPRSSSGRFYEQYF
V: TRBV28
J: TRBJ2-7

CDR3: CASSLQGLSNQPQHF
V: TRBV28
J: TRBJ1-5

CDR3: CASSTRGGIQYF
V: TRBV19
J: TRBJ2-4

CDR3: CASSQPPEETQYF
V: TRBV7-9
J: TRBJ2-5

CDR3: CASSGQQNTEAFF
V: TRBV2
J: TRBJ1-1

CDR3: CAWRGERTYGYTF
V: TRBV30
J: TRBJ1-2

CDR3: CASSLYSPTPTDTQYF
V: TRBV5-1
J: TRBJ2-3

CDR3: CASSDSGQGREQYF
V: TRBV6-1
J: TRBJ2-7

CDR3: CASSPLGGGPNNEQFF
V: TRBV6-6
J: TRBJ2-1

CDR3: CASSTGTGTDTQYF
V: TRBV5-1
J: TRBJ2-3

CDR3: CASSLGTVLGLFF
V: TRBV11-2
J: TRBJ1-4

CDR3: CASSLAGLAGYNEQFF
V: TRBV5-8
J: TRBJ2-1

CDR3: CAISAFGSRETQYF
V: TRBV10-3
J: TRBJ2-5

CDR3: CASSPTMGNQPQHF
V: TRBV21-1
J: TRBJ1-5

CDR3: CASSHGLAGNEQFF
V: TRBV4-3
J: TRBJ2-1

CDR3: CASSFPSVSGANVLTF
V: TRBV5-4
J: TRBJ2-6

CDR3: CASSANQGVNQPQHF
V: TRBV2
J: TRBJ1-5

CDR3: CSVIRDTSYEQYF
V: TRBV29-1
J: TRBJ2-7

CDR3: CASSENNYGYTF
V: TRBV2
J: TRBJ1-2

CDR3: CASIGLAKDTQYF
V: TRBV19
J: TRBJ2-3

CDR3: CASSLGGNYGYTF
V: TRBV5-4
J: TRBJ1-2